A single sample gave rise to the 13 T cell receptor beta chains below, sequenced in a study of regulatory T cells in long-lasting Graves disease. Arm-PCR with iRepertoire HTBI primers amplified the CDR3 regions for these TCR beta libraries. TCRdb re-called the multiplex PCR reads with MiXCR, one entry per CDR3 protein. The data show 560,000 or so distinct CDR3 sequences, 15% to 20% seen once. Specified time point: newly diagnosed GD, antithyroid drugs for less than 3 months. RNA isolated from PBMCs was used to make the TCR library. The same data also contributed to another study, on T cells in Graves' hyperthyroidism and ophthalmopathy.

The specimen comprised peripheral blood mononuclear cells (PBMCs), sampled at new diagnosis, from a patient treated with antithyroid drugs. The receptors here all came from a man aged 18-30 years with Graves disease.

There are many counts of this clonotype. The rearrangement uses TRBV12-5 and TRBJ2-3; weak D call: TRBD1 (6 bases). CDR1 LGHNT and CDR2 FRNRAP come from the germline V gene. V shed 5 bases and J shed 14 bases, with 17 bases lying between them. The CDR3 runs 12 residues. The CDR3 region is CASGIGTYEAYF. CDR3 sequence (DNA): TGTGCTAGTGGTATCGGGACATACGAGGCGTATTTT.

This clonotype was found a few times. This sequence joins TRBV6-2 or TRBV6-3 and TRBJ1-1, with D tentatively TRBD1 (6 bases). The V gene lost 1 base and the J gene lost 4 bases, with 10 bases spanning the gap. In germline, CDR1 is MNHEY, CDR2 SVGEGT. The CDR3 length is 14 residues. In nucleotides, the CDR3 is TGTGCCAGCAGTTACTTCGCCAGGGGCACTGAAGCTTTCTTT. It codes for CASSYFARGTEAFF.

This clonotype occurred many times. This chain links TRBV12-3 or TRBV12-4 with TRBJ1-5, with D hard to call. Trimming stripped 4 bases from V and 8 bases from J, with 9 bases between. This CDR3 region has 12 residues. CDR3 region: CASSYPGEPQHF. The CDR3 DNA reads as TGTGCCAGCAGTTATCCGGGAGAGCCCCAGCATTTT.

This clonotype occurred many times. The chain joins TRBV27 to TRBJ2-1; the D gene is possibly TRBD2 (5 bases). Trimming took off 6 bases at V and 8 bases at J, with 17 bases between the two ends. Germline V gene data show CDR1 as MNHEY and CDR2 as SMNVEV (reference sequence). This CDR3 spans 14 amino acids. Here the CDR3 reads CASSLLATVHEQFF. CDR3 nucleotides: TGTGCCAGCAGCTTGCTAGCAACGGTCCATGAGCAGTTCTTC.

The chain carries TRBV19 and TRBJ2-2; D assignment may be TRBD1 or TRBD2 (6 bases each). V was pared by 5 bases and J by 2 bases, with 15 bases between. This CDR3 is 16 amino acids long. Germline CDR1 is LNHDA and CDR2 is SQIVND (reference sequence). CDR3 in DNA: TGTGCCAGTAGTCGACCGGGGGCGGACAACACCGGGGAGCTGTTTTTT. Encoded protein: CASSRPGADNTGELFF.

This clonotype has ten or more counts. The chain recombines TRBV20-1 with TRBJ2-7, with 9 bases matching TRBD2. The CDR3 sequence is 14 residues long. The V gene's germline CDR1 is DFQATT and CDR2 SNEGSKA (reference sequence). J was trimmed by 0 bases and V by 6 bases; bases with no gene match: 6. The CDR3 spells CSAFRREGSYEQYF. CDR3 coding DNA: TGCAGTGCGTTTAGGCGGGAGGGCTCCTACGAGCAGTACTTC.

CDR3 in DNA: TGTGCCAGTTCCATCGGCGCAGCCCGATCTTATGGCTACACCTTC. Its translation: CASSIGAARSYGYTF. The chain employs TRBV28 and TRBJ1-2; D call uncertain. The CDR3 is made up of 15 amino acids. Germline V lookup: CDR1 MDHEN, CDR2 SYDVKM. V lost 9 bases and J 5 bases, leaving 22 bases between the germline ends.

This clonotype has just one count. This chain connects TRBV25-1 to TRBJ1-6, with D perhaps TRBD1 (5 bases). Trimming took off 0 bases at V and 5 bases at J, with 8 bases between the two ends. The germline V gene has CDR1 MGHDK and CDR2 SYGVNS. The CDR3 runs 15 residues. The CDR3 loop reads CASSEYQGNNSPLHF. As DNA, the CDR3 is TGTGCCAGCAGTGAATACCAGGGAAATAATTCACCCCTCCACTTT.

The V gene is TRBV20-1, the J gene TRBJ1-2, with 8 bases matching TRBD1. Trimming cost V 0 bases and J 5 bases; bases outside gene matches: 5. This CDR3 region has 14 residues. Looked up from germline, CDR1 is DFQATT and CDR2 is SNEGSKA (reference sequence). This CDR3 reads CSARDQGAGYGYTF. CDR3 bases: TGCAGTGCTAGAGATCAGGGGGCCGGGTATGGCTACACCTTC.

This clonotype came up once. This may be a read error, as it is one base from a much larger clone. The rearrangement uses TRBV6-2 or TRBV6-3 and TRBJ2-5; 11 positions match TRBD2. Germline-derived CDR1 and CDR2 are MNHEY and SVGEGT. V lost 5 bases and J lost 7; bases outside the gene matches: 15. The CDR3 extends over 17 amino acids. CDR3: CASSALAGDHSVGTQYF. The DNA of the CDR3 is TGTGCCAGCAGTGCACTAGCGGGAGACCATAGCGTGGGGACCCAGTACTTC.

V usage is TRBV20-1 and J usage is TRBJ1-4; 7 nucleotides align to TRBD1. Germline trimming cut 3 bases from V and 7 bases from J; bases unmatched to any gene: 5. From germline, CDR1 is DFQATT and CDR2 SNEGSKA (reference sequence). This CDR3 has 13 amino acids. DNA of the CDR3: TGCAGTGCTAGTAGGGGGCACAGTGAAAAACTGTTTTTT. Translation gives CSASRGHSEKLFF.

V is TRBV27 and J is TRBJ2-7; D remains unclear. V was shortened by 1 base and J by 7 bases, with 8 bases between the two germline ends. The CDR3 consists of 12 residues. Germline V lookup: CDR1 MNHEY, CDR2 SMNVEV (reference sequence). The CDR3 bases are TGTGCCAGCAGTTTATTGTTCGGGGAGCAGTACTTC. Amino acid sequence: CASSLLFGEQYF.

A word on this clonotype: A junction boundary mismatches the germline segment, possibly from a read error. The chain joins TRBV4-1 to TRBJ1-1; D ambiguous. The CDR3 runs to 14 residues. Germline CDR1 and CDR2: MGHRA and YSYEKL. This chain's CDR3 is CVSSQDSSTREAFF. CDR3 DNA: TGCGTCAGCAGCCAAGATAGTAGCACCAGGGAAGCTTTCTTT.